This TCR beta chain was captured by sequencing in a study of shared clonotypes between healthy human individuals. About the study: Donors were a couple of women and three men aged 18 to 49.

Each PCR replicate from the sorted subsets contained about 200 ng DNA, which is some 31,000 T cell genomes. Assay used: immunoSEQ multiplex PCR; TCRdb lists only in-frame clones, some missing. The sample yields around 2,100,000 clones, over 85% seen once. The CDR3 loop spans 13 amino acids. Study-wide findings and caveats: Generally, naive subsets came out with larger estimated richness than memory subsets.

A word on this clone: Its specificity is not known.

Naive CD8 cells, CD45RO-negative and positively selected for CCR7, excluded terminally differentiated effector memory CD45RA+ cells. The V call is TRBV21-1, the J call TRBJ2-2. TRBV21-1 is designated a pseudogene. The TCR originated in a man between 18 and 29 years old in good health. Material: naive CD8+ T cells sorted from blood. The CDR3 DNA reads TGTGCCAGCAGCAAAGTACGTGGAGGGGAGCTGTTTTTT. Protein product: CASSKVRGGELFF.